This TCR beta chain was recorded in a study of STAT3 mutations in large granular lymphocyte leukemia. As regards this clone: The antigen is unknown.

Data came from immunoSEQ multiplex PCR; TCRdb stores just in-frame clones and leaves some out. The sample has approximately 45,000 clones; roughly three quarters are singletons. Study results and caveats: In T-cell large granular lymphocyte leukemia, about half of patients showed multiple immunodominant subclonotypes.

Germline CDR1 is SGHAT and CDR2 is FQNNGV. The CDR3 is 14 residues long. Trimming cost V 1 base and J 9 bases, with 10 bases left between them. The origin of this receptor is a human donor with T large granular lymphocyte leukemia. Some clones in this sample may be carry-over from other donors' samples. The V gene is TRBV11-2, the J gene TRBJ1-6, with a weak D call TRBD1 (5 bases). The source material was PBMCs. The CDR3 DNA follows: TGTGCCAGCAGCTTAGCGGGGGGGACTTCACCCCTCCACTTT. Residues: CASSLAGGTSPLHF. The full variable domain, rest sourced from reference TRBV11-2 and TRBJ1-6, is EAGVAQSPRYKIIEKRQSVAFWCNPISGHATLYWYQQILGQGPKLLIQFQNNGVVDDSQLPKDRFSAERLKGVDSTLKIQPAKLEDSAVYLCASSLAGGTSPLHFGNGTRLTVT.